In this sample, the clone carrying this T cell receptor (beta chain) turned up a few times. These data belong to a study of T-cell reconstitution after alpha-beta-depleted transplantation in children. Library preparation (for TCRbeta) was performed with unique molecular identifiers. TCRdb re-derived calls from the PCR reads in MiXCR, one entry per CDR3 protein. The sample carries about 510,000 distinct CDR3 sequences, about an eighth recorded once. Here the sequenced sample was PBMCs, mostly from graft donor cells, taken 180 days after TCRalphabeta/CD19-depleted stem cell transplant. This receptor was obtained from a female patient aged 2-9 years who had a stem cell transplant for aplastic anemia, so the T cells may come from the graft donor.

As DNA, the CDR3 is TGCGCCAGCAGCCCTCTGGGAGGGGGAGTCGGGGAGCTGTTTTTT. Encoded protein: CASSPLGGGVGELFF. This chain links TRBV4-3 with TRBJ2-2; D possibly corresponds to TRBD2 (7 bases). The CDR3 loop spans 15 amino acids. Germline assignment: CDR1 LGHNA and CDR2 YSLEER. V was trimmed by 4 bases and J by 7 bases, leaving 16 bases between them.